Sequencing of this TCR beta chain was carried out in a study of shared clonotypes between healthy human individuals. Broader study findings: Tissues were not sampled, only blood, and their repertoires likely differ.

With respect to this clone: Its antigen is undetermined. The sample carries other DNA sequences with the same CDR3.

The protocol was immunoSEQ multiplex PCR, while the TCRdb copy is restricted to in-frame clones and leaves out a portion. The data contain hundreds of thousands of clones, around 95% of them singletons. Selected positively for CCR7 and CD45RO-negative, naive CD8 cells excluded terminally differentiated effector memory CD45RA+ cells. CDR3 size: 14 residues. V dropped 1 base and J dropped 1 base, with 5 bases sitting between them. The germline CDR1 and CDR2 sequences are SGHNT and YYREEE (reference sequence). The material sequenced was naive CD8+ T cells sorted from blood. V usage is TRBV5-4 and J usage is TRBJ2-2; D gene unclear. The sequence came from a woman in her thirties in good health. CDR3 sequence (DNA): TGTGCCAGCAGCTTGCCGGAGAACACCGGGGAGCTGTTTTTT. It encodes CASSLPENTGELFF.